Listed below are T cell receptor beta chains from one sample, sequenced in a study of cytomegalovirus exposure and HLA in healthy donors. Profiling relied on immunoSEQ multiplex PCR, and the TCRdb table lists in-frame clones only, not all of them. The table has 100,000 to 150,000 clones, roughly 71% seen once. The sequencing sample was made of PBMCs. These receptors came from a middle-aged woman in good health and CMV-seropositive. The CDR3 runs from the conserved cysteine through the conserved F or W. A D gene is named only where the DNA matches it firmly. A clone size is listed for some rows: how often the clone was seen (once, few, many), or a class if it is expanded.

d_call j_call v_call clone_size cdr3_nt cdr3_aa
. TRBJ1-2 TRBV6-5 . TGTGCCAGCAGTTACTCGGAGGGGTCAAACTATGGCTACACCTTC CASSYSEGSNYGYTF
TRBD2 TRBJ2-5 TRBV7-6 . TGTGCCAGCAGTCGGGGGGAGGCAGGAAAAGAGACCCAGTACTTC CASSRGEAGKETQYF
. TRBJ2-3 TRBV5-1 . TGCGCCAGCAGCTTTGTCAGGGATACGCAGTATTTT CASSFVRDTQYF
. TRBJ1-1 TRBV6-5 few TGTGCCAGCAGCCCTCAGAAGAACACTGAAGCTTTCTTT CASSPQKNTEAFF
TRBD1 TRBJ2-7 TRBV4-3 once TGCGCCAGCAGCCAAGGTGTCTTGGGACAGGGGTACGAGCAGTACTTC CASSQGVLGQGYEQYF
. TRBJ2-1 TRBV10-3 . TGTGCCATCAGTGAGTCAACTAGCCGGGAGCAGTTCTTC CAISESTSREQFF
. TRBJ1-1 TRBV7-9 . TGTGCCAGCAGTCAGGGGAGTTGGGCTTTCTTT CASSQGSWAFF
TRBD1 TRBJ1-4 TRBV5-1 . TGCGCCAGCAGCTTATTAGGGGGCACTAATGAAAAACTGTTTTTT CASSLLGGTNEKLFF
TRBD1 TRBJ1-2 TRBV2 . TGTGCCAGCTCTGTGGACAGGGCCTATGGCTACACCTTC CASSVDRAYGYTF
. TRBJ2-1 TRBV6-5 . TGTGCCAGCCGGGGAAGCCGGGGGTGGGAGTTCTTC CASRGSRGWEFF
TRBD1 TRBJ2-7 TRBV28 . TGTGCCAGCACCACCTGGGACAGGGGTTACGAGCAGTACTTC CASTTWDRGYEQYF
. TRBJ2-5 TRBV5-1 few TGCGCCAGCAGCTTGGCCGGGTCAAGGGAGACCCAGTACTTC CASSLAGSRETQYF
. TRBJ2-4 TRBV29-1 . TGCAGCGCCTCCCTCCTAGCCAAAAACATTCAGTACTTC CSASLLAKNIQYF
. TRBJ2-1 TRBV7-9 . TGTGCCAGCAGCTTATTCCGGGGGAGCTCCTACAATGAGCAGTTCTTC CASSLFRGSSYNEQFF
. TRBJ2-7 TRBV7-3 . TGTGCCAGCATCCAGGGGAACCTTGTCGAGCAGTACTTC CASIQGNLVEQYF
TRBD2 TRBJ2-3 TRBV27 once TGTGCCAGCAGTTCCACTAGCGGAAGATTATACACAGATACGCAGTATTTT CASSSTSGRLYTDTQYF
TRBD1 TRBJ2-3 TRBV19 . TGTGCCAGTAGTGCCACAGGGGCTAAGAGCACAGATACGCAGTATTTT CASSATGAKSTDTQYF
. TRBJ2-2 TRBV29-1 . TGCAGCGTGCTGGACAGACCCACGGAGCTGTTTTTT CSVLDRPTELFF
. TRBJ2-7 TRBV6-1 . TGTGCCAGCAGTGAAAGCGGTAGCGAGGGTTACGAGCAGTACTTC CASSESGSEGYEQYF
. TRBJ2-5 TRBV11-2 once TGTGCCAGCAGCTTAGATCAGGGCTGGCGTGAGACCCAGTACTTC CASSLDQGWRETQYF
. TRBJ2-7 TRBV29-1 . TGCAGCGTTACCGCCGCTAACTCCTACGAGCAGTACTTC CSVTAANSYEQYF
. TRBJ1-4 TRBV11-2 . TGTGCCAGCAGTCGACAGCCGGCAACTAATGAAAAACTGTTTTTT CASSRQPATNEKLFF
TRBD2 TRBJ2-1 TRBV5-1 . TGCGCCAGCAGCACAGCGGGAGGCTATAATGAGCAGTTCTTC CASSTAGGYNEQFF
. TRBJ2-2 TRBV4-2 . TGTGCCAGCAGCCAAGATCCCCTTCCGGGGGGCCCCACCGGGGAGCTGTTTTTT CASSQDPLPGGPTGELFF
TRBD1 TRBJ1-1 TRBV7-2 . TGTGCCAGCAGCTCTACAGGGGGACACACTGAAGCTTTCTTT CASSSTGGHTEAFF
. TRBJ2-6 TRBV27 . TGTGCCAGCAGTCCGACAGGAGCTATTTCTGGGGCCAACGTCCTGACTTTC CASSPTGAISGANVLTF
. TRBJ2-6 TRBV2 . TGTGCCAGCAAGGTCCGCGGTAATGGGGCCAACGTCCTGACTTTC CASKVRGNGANVLTF
. TRBJ1-1 TRBV7-3 . TGTGCCAGCAGCTTAATGGGGGGAGGAAAGACTGAAGCTTTCTTT CASSLMGGGKTEAFF
TRBD2 TRBJ2-2 TRBV19 once TGTGCCAGTAGTAGGCCACCCCACAGCGGGGGGGCCCCCGGGGAGCTGTTTTTT CASSRPPHSGGAPGELFF
. TRBJ1-4 TRBV6-6 . TGTGCCAGCAGTTCGGAGACGGCAACTAATGAAAAACTGTTTTTT CASSSETATNEKLFF
TRBD2 TRBJ2-3 TRBV30 . TGTGCCTGGGGGCGGACTAGCCGAAATACAGATACGCAGTATTTT CAWGRTSRNTDTQYF
TRBD1 TRBJ2-2 TRBV30 few TGTGCCTGGAGTTGGCCCCAGGGGGCCCTTACCGGGGAGCTGTTTTTT CAWSWPQGALTGELFF
TRBD2 TRBJ2-5 TRBV5-1 . TGCGCCAGCACCTCCTCCAGCGGGATCCAAGAGACCCAGTACTTC CASTSSSGIQETQYF